This note documents a single T cell receptor beta chain sequence. This sample stems from a study of beta chain features in type 1 diabetes. The study reverse transcribed the entire isolated RNA, so it sequenced expressed TCRB transcripts. Assay: immunoSEQ multiplex PCR; the TCRdb copy retains only in-frame clones and omits some. The profile shows roughly 400,000 clones, roughly 16% of them singletons. The TCR sequence derives from a woman younger than 35 in good health. What was sequenced was naive CD4+ T cells from blood.

CDR3: CAWARASGHEQFF. For the CDR3, the DNA is TGTGCCTGGGCCCGGGCTAGCGGGCATGAGCAGTTCTTC. This chain connects TRBV30 to TRBJ2-1; 8 bases align to TRBD2. The CDR3 loop spans 13 amino acids. Trimming took 5 bases from V and 8 from J; bases not matched to a gene: 8. Per germline, CDR1 GTSNPN and CDR2 SVGIG (reference sequence).